This T cell receptor beta chain was sequenced for a study of cytomegalovirus exposure and HLA in healthy donors (dated by TCRdb to about 2017). Study-wide context: An earlier analysis of several hundred of the donors reported about 280 Gb of sequence data and 95 million to 140 million unique TCR beta sequences obtained from approximately 180 million T cells. An early release covering 550 to 650 HLA-typed donors comprised about 290 gigabases of sequencing data and approximately 85 million unique TCR sequences. Among the roughly 400 genotyped donors, more than 70% belonged to the genetic ancestry cluster associated with self-reported Caucasian donors. The study was designed to test whether signatures of past pathogen exposure could be identified by cataloging public T cell receptors. Using immunosequencing, the study profiled T cell repertoires from about 650 subjects and related those repertoires to cytomegalovirus serostatus. A separate validation cohort of some 130 different subjects was used in addition to the approximately 640-subject first cohort. To predict cytomegalovirus infection status, the study brought together high-throughput TCR immunosequencing, statistical association of individual TCRs with disease status, and machine learning. In a later analysis, previously published TCR beta repertoires from 670 or so donors were re-analyzed and high-resolution HLA genotyping was added so that TCR occurrence patterns could be studied. Rather than drawing on any new phenotypic data, the later analysis identified candidate immune exposures from TCR beta sequences and the way those sequences occurred across donors. An earlier analysis of approximately 640 of the donors applied high-throughput TCR beta sequencing to assess whether each TCR beta V gene segment acted as functional or pseudogenic. Donor age, sex, ethnicity and CMV serostatus were collected together with the repertoire data. A later genetic analysis took genome-wide SNP genotypes for about three fifths of the 666 donors and used that subset as a discovery cohort. All discovery cohort repertoires had been generated using a single sequencing platform. HLA typing covered class I and class II loci at four-digit resolution. The number of donors typed differed by locus, with about 629-640 for A, B, C, DRB1 and DQB1, roughly 520 for DQA1, over 600 for DPA1, and some 450 for DPB1. Several DR-DQ haplotypes were treated as single units for association and clustering because of strong linkage in the cohort. Among 350 to 400 genotyped donors of the cohort, an average of approximately 240,000 unique TCR beta nucleotide sequences were sequenced per donor, around a sixth of them non-productive.

Comment on this clone: There is no known antigen for this receptor. Qualities for individual bases were not recorded, and no much larger clone is one base off.

In total, more than 500 healthy bone marrow donors made up the cohort. Cohort members were all nominally healthy when sampled, although unrecorded immune exposures were likely present. The donor tested CMV seropositive and was one of the 289 seropositive cohort members. Each donor provided a peripheral blood sample, and peripheral blood mononuclear cells were used for TCR beta sequencing. Genomic DNA extraction from the blood cell samples was performed with the Qiagen DNeasy Blood Extraction Kit. General conclusions and limits of the study: A group of highly shared sequence variants was considered likely to be a technical artifact of the sequencing pipeline. The study listed 150 to 200 TCR beta chains as associated with cytomegalovirus. The classifier was reported to diagnose cytomegalovirus status with high specificity and sensitivity in both the original and validation cohorts. Strong co-occurrence of HLA alleles, especially DR and DQ, made assigning TCR associations to individual alleles difficult. CMV serostatus was the only immune exposure information available for the cohort. Because some donors lacked HLA typing at each locus, the association tests relied only on the typed subset. Because counts were too low, approximately 18 rarely observed V segments, including chromosome 9 orphons, were excluded from the earlier analysis of roughly 580 of the donors. Some IMGT-functional V segments, including TRBV6-2 and TRBV6-3, could not be distinguished by the 87-base-pair reads and were therefore excluded. The cohort was sequenced for TCR beta chains only, and without alpha or paired-chain data the features that could be detected were limited. Broadly in line with IMGT annotations, most TCR beta V segments showed up in productive rearrangements about 87% or about 30% of the time in an earlier analysis of several hundred of the donors. In vitro tests confirmed that a few of the cytomegalovirus-associated TCR beta chains recognize cytomegalovirus antigens. Compared with the roughly 670-donor mean, donors in an Asian-associated ancestry cluster had fewer N-insertions in productive TCRs, according to a later genetic analysis. A further reported finding was that TCR beta sequences accurately predicted the HLA-A and HLA-B alleles for most subjects in the first cohort. In a later analysis, the rate of TCR association differed among HLA loci, with DRB1 alleles having the most associated TCRs and HLA-C alleles having the fewest. The authors suggested that the approach could potentially be extended to other disease states and immunological phenotypes. Most TCR sequences were seen in very few donors, while some public TCRs were found in many individuals. An association between a missense DCLRE1C variant and V-gene and J-gene trimming of TCR beta chains was found in a later genetic analysis and replicated in an independent cohort. According to a later analysis, parvovirus B19, influenza, CMV and Epstein-Barr virus appeared linked to several top co-occurrence clusters. Linkage disequilibrium might explain the correlated functional status among segregating V segments, but an unknown experimental factor could not be ruled out. Sequencing depth was assumed to be roughly uniform across donors in the presence/absence analyses, though that assumption may not hold. A later analysis associated some 17,000 TCR beta sequences with specific HLA alleles at a false discovery rate of 0.05. A later analysis found that most CMV-associated TCR beta chains appeared HLA-restricted, with HLA associations seemingly driven largely by CMV exposure. In a later analysis, HLA-associated TCR beta chains were found to be more clonally expanded and to have lower generation probabilities than equally common non-associated chains.

CDR1 and CDR2, per the germline V gene, are SGHRS and YFSETQ. V loses 4 bases at its end and J loses 1 base; junction bases beyond the gene matches: 4. The CDR3 covers 14 residues, taking in both the cysteine and the phenylalanine. This entry keeps only the CDR3 DNA: 42 bases, framed from base 1. The library was built by means of the immunoSEQ multiplex PCR assay. For the multiplex PCR, a mixture combining 60 forward primers for TCR Vbeta segments and 13 reverse primers for TCR Jbeta segments was used. The CDR3 region of rearranged TCR beta genes was amplified from genomic DNA with a multiplex PCR assay. Amplified TCR beta libraries were sequenced as 87-base-pair reads on the Illumina HiSeq System. The authors' analysis ran thus. A later analysis tallied roughly 76 million unique TCR beta chains across the 550 to 850 repertoires, and some 10 million of those chains were shared by two or more donors. Raw reads were error-corrected and collapsed into unique sequences by a nearest-neighbor algorithm in which closely related sequences were merged to remove PCR and sequencing errors. Alignment of CDR3 sequences to IMGT reference sequences was used to assign V, D and J gene segments. For a sequence to be retained, a match of at least six nucleotides was required to both a V gene segment and a J gene segment. Rearrangements were called productive when the CDR3 lacked stop codons and stayed in frame with V and J; all others were non-productive. CDR3 was defined according to IMGT convention as the region running from the second conserved V-encoded cysteine to the conserved J-encoded phenylalanine. In an earlier analysis of 587 of the donors, sequences lacking an unambiguous match to a single V gene segment were excluded. In an earlier analysis of about 590 of the donors, a V segment was called functional when productive rearrangements were above 56.7%, and segregating when the standard deviation between donors exceeded 5%. A statistical classification framework was built to diagnose cytomegalovirus status from the catalog of TCR beta chain sequences. A later analysis assigned V and J genes by comparing TCR nucleotide sequences with IMGT/GENE-DB human TR gene sequences. In a later analysis, CDR3 sequences and most-parsimonious VDJ recombination scenarios were assigned using the TCRdist pipeline. In a later analysis, each TCR beta chain was defined by its CDR3 amino acid sequence together with its V-gene family, and reads lacking a unique V-gene family were excluded. As a way to deal with suspected cross-contamination and a sequencing artifact, a later analysis dropped 450 to 600 nucleotide sequences that were highly shared and had low generation probability. For each public chain, a later analysis derived a clonal expansion index from normalized ranks of inferred template counts within each repertoire. A later analysis computed generation probabilities with a VDJ recombination model fitted to out-of-frame rearrangements, and checked the results against IGoR. Hypergeometric tests were used in a later analysis to score TCR-TCR, TCR-HLA and TCR-CMV co-occurrence, with a repertoire-size bias correction applied to the TCR pairs. In a later analysis, false discovery rates were estimated by permuting HLA or CMV assignments 20 times. A later analysis grouped co-occurring TCRs with DBSCAN, adding TCRdist sequence similarity when clustering within HLA-allele-positive subsets. Repertoires with fewer than 30,000 or more than 120,000 public chains were left out of co-occurrence clustering, as were a handful of repertoires with anomalous nucleotide sharing. TCRdb mirrors the immuneACCESS table, restricted to in-frame sequences. Some clones are absent from its copies; in checked studies, under half trace to an unresolved V gene, and the reason for the others is unknown. That table supplies the V and J calls and clone size; D and trimming were determined from the DNA. The sample has about 78,000 clones on record, around 60% of them singletons. The ten largest account for approximately 5.8% of the sample.

This clonotype originated in a man younger than 45 in good health and CMV-seropositive. Sample: PBMCs. Here the chain combines TRBV5-1 and TRBJ2-7, and 8 junction bases match TRBD1. CDR3 protein: CASSPRTGSYEQYF. The DNA is as follows: TGCGCCAGCAGCCCGAGGACAGGGTCCTACGAGCAGTACTTC.